Following are 32 T cell receptor beta chains from one sample sequenced in a study of blood T cell repertoires in COVID-19 (TCRdb year 2020). To prepare the library, the immunoSEQ multiplex PCR assay was applied. Imported from immuneACCESS, the table was reduced by TCRdb to in-frame sequences with V and J called. These copies leave out some clones; in studies compared against another copy, an unresolved V gene accounts for under half, and the cause of the remainder is not known. The sample records 90,000 to 120,000 clones, approximately 88% of which are singletons. Around 7% of the sample is taken by the ten largest. The specimen was peripheral blood. All receptors come from a man aged 45 to 65 with active or convalescent COVID-19.

This clone was seen a few times. J is TRBJ2-5 and V is TRBV6-5; no reliable D call. The germline V gene has CDR1 MNHEY and CDR2 SVGAGI. The ends were cut back, 0 bases at V and 2 bases at J, with 10 bases in the middle. CDR3 length: 15 amino acids. The chain's CDR3 is CASSYSGRRQETQYF. CDR3 DNA sequence: TGTGCCAGCAGTTACTCGGGCAGACGACAAGAGACCCAGTACTTC.

This chain joins TRBV27 and TRBJ1-1; 8 bases align to TRBD1. The V gene's germline CDR1 is MNHEY and CDR2 SMNVEV (reference sequence). After removal of 5 bases from V and 4 bases from J, the junction contained 9 bases not matched to a gene. The CDR3 consists of 15 residues. DNA of the CDR3: TGTGCCAGCAGTGCACAGACAGGGGTCGTCACTGAAGCTTTCTTT. This translates into CASSAQTGVVTEAFF.

The chain carries TRBV25-1 and TRBJ1-2; TRBD1 aligns across 7 bases. CDR1 is MGHDK and CDR2 is SYGVNS in the germline V gene. The CDR3 length is 15 residues. Germline trimming cut 3 bases from V and 4 bases from J; bases unmatched to any gene: 8. CDR3 amino acids: CASSDGQALGYGYTF. The CDR3 DNA sequence: TGTGCCAGCAGTGACGGACAGGCGTTGGGCTATGGCTACACCTTC.

This rearrangement joins TRBV28 to TRBJ2-3; 9 bases line up with TRBD1. Germline loops: CDR1 MDHEN, CDR2 SYDVKM. The V gene end was trimmed by 7 bases and the J gene end by 4 bases; junction bases not matched to a gene: 18. The CDR3 is 18 residues long. CDR3 sequence (DNA): TGTGCCAGCAACATACAGGGGGCGCGTCGGTACGGCGCAGATACGCAGTATTTT. It is translated as CASNIQGARRYGADTQYF.

The chain carries TRBV5-4 and TRBJ2-5; D is possibly TRBD2 (5 bases). Germline-derived CDR1 and CDR2 are SGHNT and YYREEE (reference sequence). The V and J ends lost 0 bases and 4 bases respectively, with 16 bases between them. The CDR3 is 16 amino acids. CDR3 region: CASSLGGSQFSETQYF. The CDR3 region has the DNA TGTGCCAGCAGCTTGGGAGGGTCGCAGTTTTCAGAGACCCAGTACTTC.

This chain joins TRBV2 and TRBJ2-7; 7 bases are shared with TRBD2. The CDR3 is 16 residues long. The V segment lost 6 bases and the J segment 4 bases; nucleotides outside the gene matches: 15. The V gene's germline CDR1 is SNHLY and CDR2 FYNNEI. The DNA of the CDR3 is TGTGCCAGCAGAGGGGTTCAGGGACTAACCCAGTACGAGCAGTACTTC. It encodes CASRGVQGLTQYEQYF.

The chain uses TRBV28 and TRBJ2-4; tentative D call: TRBD1 (5 bases). Germline V lookup: CDR1 MDHEN, CDR2 SYDVKM. Trimming cost V 1 base and J 6 bases, with 16 bases left between them. This CDR3 has 16 amino acids. The CDR3 DNA is TGTGCCAGCAGTTTATTGGCAGGGAATATAGGAAACATTCAGTACTTC. Residues: CASSLLAGNIGNIQYF.

The chain combines TRBV30 with TRBJ2-5; D possibly corresponds to TRBD1 (6 bases). The CDR3 runs 13 residues. The germline V gene has CDR1 GTSNPN and CDR2 SVGIG (reference sequence). Trimming left V 5 bases short and J 5 bases short, with 15 bases between. CDR3 protein: CAWQGNPGETQYF. The CDR3 coding sequence is TGTGCCTGGCAGGGGAATCCGGGGGAGACCCAGTACTTC.

The chain joins TRBV16 to TRBJ1-4; TRBD1 might be the D (5 bases). Germline CDR1 is KGHSY and CDR2 is FQNENV. V dropped 0 bases and J dropped 8 bases, with 10 bases sitting between them. The CDR3 loop spans 14 amino acids. The CDR3 region has the DNA TGTGCCAGCAGCCAATCGGCGGGACCCGAAAAACTGTTTTTT. This encodes CASSQSAGPEKLFF.

The chain has TRBV5-6 and TRBJ1-5; no clear D. Germline-derived CDR1 and CDR2 are SGHDT and YYEEEE. V gave up 5 bases and J gave up 5 bases, with 8 bases separating them. This CDR3 comprises 12 residues. The DNA of the CDR3 is TGTGCCAGCAGTAGTTTAGATCAGCCCCAGCATTTT. This translates into CASSSLDQPQHF.

The V gene is TRBV7-2, the J gene TRBJ1-5, with a tentative D call TRBD1 (5 bases). The CDR3 has 14 residues. Germline V gives CDR1 SGHTA, CDR2 FQGNSA. The V end lost 5 bases, the J end lost 3 bases, and 11 bases lay between the germline ends. As DNA, the CDR3 is TGTGCCAGCAGCCCAGGGCCATTCAATCAGCCCCAGCATTTT. Translation gives CASSPGPFNQPQHF.

The chain uses TRBV10-3 and TRBJ2-7, with 9 positions matching TRBD2. CDR1 is ENHRY, CDR2 SYGVKD, per germline. J gave up 4 bases and V 10 bases, and 20 bases lay outside the gene matches. This CDR3 region has 17 residues. DNA of the CDR3: TGTGCCACCCAGGGTCTAGCGGGATCCTCGAAGCAATACGAGCAGTACTTC. Translated, it gives CATQGLAGSSKQYEQYF.

The chain uses TRBV6-5 and TRBJ1-1, with D possibly TRBD1 on 6 matching bases. V lost 7 bases and J lost 10, with 13 bases in between. This CDR3 has 11 residues. Per germline, CDR1 MNHEY and CDR2 SVGAGI. The CDR3 protein is CASTSAGAAFF. CDR3 bases: TGTGCCAGCACCTCCGCAGGGGCAGCTTTCTTT.

The J gene is TRBJ2-6, the V gene TRBV15, with TRBD2 matching 7 bases. V was pared by 8 bases and J by 0 bases, with 7 bases of the junction left unmatched. The CDR3 has 16 amino acids. The germline CDR1 and CDR2 sequences are LNHNV and YYDKDF (reference sequence). The CDR3 spells CATGEGRDSGANVLTF. The CDR3 DNA is TGTGCCACCGGGGAGGGGCGGGACTCTGGGGCCAACGTCCTGACTTTC.

This clone was detected a few times. The genes are TRBV14 and TRBJ1-6; D not certain. The CDR3 spans 16 residues. CDR1 is SGHDN and CDR2 is FVKESK in the germline V gene. Trimming left V 0 bases short and J 5 bases short, with 11 bases between. Written as DNA, the CDR3 is TGTGCCAGCAGCCAAGAGGCGGCAGCAAATAATTCACCCCTCCACTTT. Its translation: CASSQEAAANNSPLHF.

The rearrangement joins TRBV7-2 to TRBJ2-7; 7 nucleotides match TRBD2. There are 17 residues in the CDR3. Trimming removed 0 bases from V and 2 bases from J; junction bases left unmatched: 10. CDR1 is SGHTA and CDR2 is FQGNSA in the germline V gene. The CDR3 region has the DNA TGTGCCAGCAGCTTAGCGGGAGGGCGGGTAGTGGCCTACGAGCAGTACTTC. It specifies CASSLAGGRVVAYEQYF.

CDR3 residues: CASSLLAAISTDTQYF. The CDR3 DNA follows: TGTGCCAGCAGTCTTCTAGCGGCCATTAGCACAGATACGCAGTATTTT. V and J are TRBV11-2 and TRBJ2-3; 7 positions match TRBD2. The V and J ends lost 6 bases and 0 bases, in that order; junction bases with no gene match: 9. The V gene's germline CDR1 is SGHAT and CDR2 FQNNGV. The CDR3 loop spans 16 amino acids. Full variable domain (missing parts from reference TRBV11-2 and TRBJ2-3): EAGVAQSPRYKIIEKRQSVAFWCNPISGHATLYWYQQILGQGPKLLIQFQNNGVVDDSQLPKDRFSAERLKGVDSTLKIQPAKLEDSAVYLCASSLLAAISTDTQYFGPGTRLTVL.

This clone has only one observation. This chain connects TRBV28 to TRBJ2-1; TRBD2 matches at 9 bases. Germline CDR1 MDHEN, CDR2 SYDVKM. With 4 bases clipped from V and 0 bases from J, the junction kept 7 bases outside the gene matches. This CDR3 comprises 17 residues. CDR3 DNA: TGTGCCAGCAGTTCGACTAGCGGATTGACCTCCTACAATGAGCAGTTCTTC. Its translation: CASSSTSGLTSYNEQFF.

The V gene is TRBV28, the J gene TRBJ1-5, with D perhaps TRBD1 (5 bases). This CDR3 region has 16 residues. In germline, CDR1 is MDHEN, CDR2 SYDVKM. V lost 5 bases to trimming and J lost 9 bases, with 23 bases between them. Here the CDR3 reads CASSPQGRAPSGPQHF. Here the CDR3 DNA reads TGTGCCAGCAGTCCCCAGGGCCGAGCCCCCTCGGGGCCCCAGCATTTT.

The V and J genes are TRBV15 and TRBJ2-7; 7 nucleotides match TRBD1. Unmatched junction bases numbered 5, after V lost 2 bases and J lost 4 bases. Germline V CDR1 and CDR2: LNHNV, YYDKDF (reference sequence). CDR3 length equals 14 residues. This CDR3 is CATSRRTGDYEQYF. DNA of the CDR3: TGTGCCACCAGCAGAAGGACAGGCGATTACGAGCAGTACTTC.

The chain combines TRBV25-1 with TRBJ2-7; 11 bases map to TRBD2. CDR3 length: 16 amino acids. Germline loops: CDR1 MGHDK, CDR2 SYGVNS. V dropped 4 bases and J dropped 6; count of bases not matched to a gene: 11. As DNA, the CDR3 is TGTGCCAGCAGTGGGGATAGCGGGAGGGCCGTTTTCGAGCAGTACTTC. The encoded protein is CASSGDSGRAVFEQYF.

The genes are TRBV5-1 and TRBJ1-1, with D possibly being TRBD1 (6 bases). V was trimmed by 1 base and J by 7 bases, leaving 17 bases between them. This CDR3 comprises 15 residues. Looked up from germline, CDR1 is SGHRS and CDR2 is YFSETQ. The CDR3 nucleotides read TGCGCCAGCAGCTTGACAGGACAGAGAAGTTATGAAGCTTTCTTT. Protein: CASSLTGQRSYEAFF.

The chain recombines TRBV24-1 with TRBJ2-3; D is unresolved. Germline V gene sequence: CDR1 KGHDR, CDR2 SFDVKD. The CDR3 is 13 residues long. V was clipped by 1 base and J by 11 bases, with 12 bases between them. This CDR3 is CATSDLSVNWQYF. The CDR3 region has the DNA TGTGCCACCAGTGATTTAAGCGTCAATTGGCAGTATTTT.

The rearrangement uses TRBV6-6 and TRBJ2-7; D not certain. V lost 5 bases and J lost 4, with 6 bases in between. Germline V gene sequence: CDR1 MNHNY, CDR2 SVGAGI (reference sequence). The CDR3 has 11 residues. The CDR3 DNA sequence: TGTGCCAGCAGTGTCTCTTACGAGCAGTACTTC. This codes for CASSVSYEQYF.

Only a few counts were recorded for this clone. The genes are TRBV27 and TRBJ1-1; D may be TRBD1 (6 bases). The CDR3 totals 14 residues. V was cut by 5 bases and J by 3 bases, with 13 bases left in between. Germline-derived CDR1 and CDR2 are MNHEY and SMNVEV (reference sequence). The CDR3 DNA reads TGTGCCAGCAGTCCTCGGGACACCTACACTGAAGCTTTCTTT. It codes for CASSPRDTYTEAFF.

This sequence joins TRBV30 and TRBJ1-5; 8 bases are a match to TRBD1. Trimming at V came to 5 bases and at J to 5 bases, leaving 11 bases not matched to a gene. This CDR3 is built from 15 residues. The germline CDR1 and CDR2 sequences are GTSNPN and SVGIG (reference sequence). The CDR3 nucleotides are TGTGCCTGGCCTACAGGGGGATCTTTGCATCAGCCCCAGCATTTT. This sequence encodes CAWPTGGSLHQPQHF.

This rearrangement joins TRBV6-5 to TRBJ1-4; D is unresolved. Germline lookup yields CDR1 MNHEY and CDR2 SVGAGI. The CDR3 contains 13 residues. With 7 bases removed from V and 8 bases from J, the gap between germline ends came to 14 bases. CDR3 sequence reads: CASKINIGEKLFF. As DNA, the CDR3 is TGTGCCAGCAAAATCAACATTGGCGAAAAACTGTTTTTT.

To note about this clone: This sample includes further DNA sequences coding for the same CDR3. The chain links TRBV28 to TRBJ1-4, with TRBD1 identical over 10 bases. This CDR3 region has 14 residues. The V gene end was trimmed by 6 bases and the J gene end by 7 bases; junction bases not matched to a gene: 5. Germline V gene data show CDR1 as MDHEN and CDR2 as SYDVKM. Here the CDR3 reads CASSTGTGVEKLFF. The CDR3 bases are TGTGCCAGCAGCACCGGGACAGGGGTTGAAAAACTGTTTTTT.

The V gene is TRBV6-2 or TRBV6-3, the J gene TRBJ2-5; 7 nucleotides align to TRBD1. This CDR3 contains 15 residues. J gave up 0 bases and V 5 bases, and 6 bases lay outside the gene matches. In germline, CDR1 is MNHEY, CDR2 SVGEGT. In DNA form, the CDR3 reads TGTGCCAGCAGTCCCAAGACAGGGTACCAAGAGACCCAGTACTTC. This codes for CASSPKTGYQETQYF.

The CDR3 is CASSTWVLAGSNEQYF. The CDR3 region has the DNA TGTGCCAGCAGCACTTGGGTGCTAGCGGGGTCGAACGAGCAGTACTTC. The genes are TRBV5-6 and TRBJ2-7; the match to TRBD2 covers 9 bases. The CDR3 length is 16 residues. Germline V gene sequence: CDR1 SGHDT, CDR2 YYEEEE. V was clipped by 4 bases and J by 5 bases; unmatched bases: 13. Drawing the rest from reference TRBV5-6 and TRBJ2-7, the complete variable domain is DAGVTQSPTHLIKTRGQQVTLRCSPKSGHDTVSWYQQALGQGPQFIFQYYEEEERQRGNFPDRFSGHQFPNYSSELNVNALLLGDSALYLCASSTWVLAGSNEQYFGPGTRLTVT.

The chain recombines TRBV9 with TRBJ2-1; a weak D match, TRBD2 (5 bases). Germline CDR1 is SGDLS and CDR2 is YYNGEE. CDR3 size: 15 residues. V was shortened by 0 bases and J by 4 bases, with 11 bases between the two germline ends. The CDR3 nucleotides read TGTGCCAGCAGCGTAGCGGGGTTCTCATACAATGAGCAGTTCTTC. Translating it yields CASSVAGFSYNEQFF. The full variable domain, rest sourced from reference TRBV9 and TRBJ2-1, is DSGVTQTPKHLITATGQRVTLRCSPRSGDLSVYWYQQSLDQGLQFLIQYYNGEERAKGNILERFSAQQFPDLHSELNLSSLELGDSALYFCASSVAGFSYNEQFFGPGTRLTVL.

This chain uses TRBV28 with TRBJ1-3; D remains ambiguous. The CDR3 is 15 amino acids. V lost 1 base, J lost 0 bases, and 7 bases lay in between. CDR1 is MDHEN, CDR2 SYDVKM, per germline. The CDR3 sequence: CASSLLGSSGNTIYF. In nucleotides, the CDR3 is TGTGCCAGCAGTTTATTGGGGAGCTCTGGAAACACCATATATTTT.